Below, 20 T cell receptor beta chains from the same sample are listed, as sequenced in a study of response to subunit inactivated influenza vaccine. MiXCR, applied by TCRdb to the RT-PCR reads, yields one record per CDR3 protein. The table lists around 300,000 distinct CDR3 sequences, over 20% of them singletons. The sample consisted of PBMCs from blood, taken roughly 20 months after vaccination. These receptors were taken from a man aged 50 to 69 who received an inactivated influenza vaccine.

The chain carries TRBV4-2 and TRBJ2-4; 7 bases match TRBD1. This CDR3 contains 13 residues. Germline-derived CDR1 and CDR2 are LGHNA and YNFKEQ. The V segment lost 4 bases and the J segment 5 bases; nucleotides outside the gene matches: 2. The CDR3 nucleotides read TGTGCCAGCAGCCTAGGGACAGAAAACATTCAGTACTTC. Protein product: CASSLGTENIQYF.

The rearrangement joins TRBV6-5 to TRBJ1-1, with D unresolved. The CDR3 covers 16 residues. Germline-derived CDR1 and CDR2 are MNHEY and SVGAGI. With 0 bases removed from V and 1 base from J, the gap between germline ends came to 12 bases. CDR3 region: CASSYSRSPGNTEAFF. The CDR3 coding sequence is TGTGCCAGCAGTTACTCGAGATCCCCGGGGAACACTGAAGCTTTCTTT.

This clonotype was observed many times. This chain connects TRBV6-1 to TRBJ1-3; D is perhaps TRBD1 (6 bases). The CDR3 runs to 14 residues. Per germline, CDR1 MNHNS and CDR2 SASEGT. Trimming shortened V by 6 bases and J by 8 bases, and 17 bases separated the two germline ends. The CDR3 sequence is CASSSPGDGDTIYF. In DNA form, the CDR3 reads TGTGCCAGCAGCTCCCCAGGGGATGGGGACACCATATATTTT.

The chain is built from TRBV5-6 and TRBJ1-1; no clear D. This CDR3 has 15 amino acids. With 2 bases removed from V and 0 bases from J, the gap between germline ends came to 11 bases. Germline V gene sequence: CDR1 SGHDT, CDR2 YYEEEE. CDR3 sequence: CASSLLPVLNTEAFF. DNA for the CDR3: TGTGCCAGCAGCTTACTACCGGTCCTGAACACTGAAGCTTTCTTT.

This clonotype was counted between two and nine times. The chain combines TRBV20-1 with TRBJ1-2; 9 positions agree with TRBD1. V lost 3 bases, J lost 6 bases, and 8 bases stayed unmatched. Germline values: CDR1 DFQATT, CDR2 SNEGSKA (reference sequence). This CDR3 spans 14 amino acids. CDR3 DNA sequence: TGCAGTGCTAGCCCTACCGGGACAGGGAATGGCTACACCTTC. Translation gives CSASPTGTGNGYTF.

The rearrangement links TRBV15 to TRBJ1-4; no definite D call. The V end was cut by 3 bases, the J end by 7 bases, with 21 bases between. Germline loops: CDR1 LNHNV, CDR2 YYDKDF (reference sequence). The CDR3 contains 17 residues. CDR3 sequence: CATSSSRRDDEVEKLFF. The CDR3 DNA reads as TGTGCCACCAGCAGCAGTCGGAGAGACGACGAAGTTGAAAAACTGTTTTTT.

This clonotype was seen ten or more times. The chain couples TRBV7-8 to TRBJ2-1; D remains unclear. V lost 0 bases and J 5 bases, leaving 2 bases between the germline ends. This CDR3 has 12 residues. CDR1 is SGHVS, CDR2 FQNEAQ, per germline. In DNA, the CDR3 is TGTGCCAGCAGCTTAGCGCACAATGAGCAGTTCTTC. Its protein product is CASSLAHNEQFF.

The table lists this clonotype with many counts. The rearrangement joins TRBV29-1 to TRBJ1-5; 9 bases map to TRBD1. The CDR3 sequence is 11 residues long. The germline CDR1 and CDR2 sequences are SQVTM and ANQGSEA. Trimming took 6 bases from V and 7 from J; bases not matched to a gene: 1. CDR3 in DNA: TGCAGCGTCGGACAGGGGCAGCCCCAGCATTTT. Translating gives CSVGQGQPQHF.

Many counts were recorded for this clonotype. The chain combines TRBV5-1 with TRBJ1-1; D unresolved. V was trimmed by 3 bases and J by 4 bases, leaving 16 bases between them. Germline CDR1 is SGHRS and CDR2 is YFSETQ. The CDR3 runs to 15 residues. Here the CDR3 DNA reads TGCGCCAGCAGCTCCGACGGTACCGTGGGCACTGAAGCTTTCTTT. This translates into CASSSDGTVGTEAFF.

This chain connects TRBV5-5 to TRBJ2-7; weak D call: TRBD1 (6 bases). Trimming took off 5 bases at V and 0 bases at J, with 9 bases between the two ends. Per germline, CDR1 SGHKS and CDR2 YYEKEE (reference sequence). The CDR3 has 13 residues. This chain's CDR3 is CASSSTGSYEQYF. CDR3 nucleotide sequence: TGTGCCAGCAGTTCGACAGGCTCCTACGAGCAGTACTTC.

This clonotype was observed a few times. This chain links TRBV18 with TRBJ1-3, with unresolved D. The CDR3 is 16 residues long. CDR1 and CDR2 (germline): KGHSH, LQKENI. The V gene lost 1 base and the J gene lost 0 bases, with 10 bases spanning the gap. CDR3 loop: CASSPQSLNSGNTIYF. CDR3 coding DNA: TGTGCCAGCTCACCACAAAGTCTGAACTCTGGAAACACCATATATTTT. The whole variable domain, filled in from reference TRBV18 and TRBJ1-3, reads NAGVMQNPRHLVRRRGQEARLRCSPMKGHSHVYWYRQLPEEGLKFMVYLQKENIIDESGMPKERFSAEFPKEGPSILRIQQVVRGDSAAYFCASSPQSLNSGNTIYFGEGSWLTVV.

This sequence joins TRBV6-2 or TRBV6-3 and TRBJ1-1, with unresolved D. Germline CDR1 is MNHEY and CDR2 is SVGEGT. V shed 6 bases and J shed 6 bases, with 14 bases lying between them. CDR3 length: 13 amino acids. CDR3 residues: CASSPSRWAEAFF. CDR3 sequence (DNA): TGTGCCAGCAGCCCTAGCCGGTGGGCTGAAGCTTTCTTT.

The chain links TRBV4-3 to TRBJ2-7; the match to TRBD2 covers 8 bases. V was clipped by 4 bases and J by 6 bases; unmatched bases: 14. Germline lookup yields CDR1 LGHNA and CDR2 YSLEER. This CDR3 comprises 16 residues. The CDR3: CASSRRGSGSLLEQYF. CDR3 bases: TGCGCCAGCAGCCGGAGGGGGAGCGGGAGCCTTCTCGAGCAGTACTTC.

This clonotype showed up many times. This chain joins TRBV19 and TRBJ2-3; D gene unclear. Per germline, CDR1 LNHDA and CDR2 SQIVND (reference sequence). Trimming stripped 5 bases from V and 9 bases from J, with 12 bases between. The length of the CDR3 is 12 residues. The CDR3 DNA reads TGTGCCAGTAGTCGCCGGACCGACACGCAGTATTTT. Its protein is CASSRRTDTQYF.

This clonotype was counted between two and nine times. The V call is TRBV12-3 or TRBV12-4, the J call TRBJ1-5; TRBD1 aligns across 11 bases. The CDR3 sequence is 17 residues long. V shed 4 bases, J shed 2 bases, and the junction held 7 bases outside the gene matches. DNA for the CDR3: TGTGCCAGCAGTTCGGGACAGGGGGACTGGGGCAATCAGCCCCAGCATTTT. It codes for CASSSGQGDWGNQPQHF.

This clonotype was found a few times. V is TRBV11-2 and J is TRBJ1-6; D gene unclear. Deletions cut 4 bases from V and 5 bases from J, with 12 bases between. The germline V gene encodes CDR1 SGHAT and CDR2 FQNNGV. The CDR3 length is 15 residues. The CDR3 loop reads CASSSVSFNNSPLHF. CDR3 bases: TGTGCCAGCAGCTCCGTTTCGTTCAATAATTCACCCCTCCACTTT.

The gene calls are TRBV15 and TRBJ1-5, with TRBD1 as a possible D gene (5 bases). Per the germline V gene, CDR1 is LNHNV and CDR2 is YYDKDF (reference sequence). There are 15 residues in the CDR3. Trimming took 0 bases from V and 3 from J, leaving 9 bases between them. The CDR3 DNA follows: TGTGCCACCAGCAGAGATGCAGGGTTCAATCAGCCCCAGCATTTT. Its protein product is CATSRDAGFNQPQHF.

This clonotype was recorded a few times. This rearrangement joins TRBV10-3 to TRBJ2-1; TRBD1 is a possible D gene (5 bases). CDR1 and CDR2 (germline): ENHRY, SYGVKD. Deletions cut 4 bases from V and 7 bases from J, with 17 bases between. The CDR3 sequence is 15 residues long. CDR3 sequence (DNA): TGTGCCATCAGTGTGGAAAAGGGGATGGGAAATGAGCAGTTCTTC. This codes for CAISVEKGMGNEQFF.

This clonotype was counted a few times. The chain has TRBV20-1 and TRBJ2-2; 7 nucleotides line up with TRBD1. The CDR3 loop spans 15 amino acids. Looked up from germline, CDR1 is DFQATT and CDR2 is SNEGSKA (reference sequence). Trimming at V came to 6 bases and at J to 3 bases, leaving 10 bases not matched to a gene. CDR3 in DNA: TGCAGTGCCTCATCCGGGGACAGTCACACCGGGGAGCTGTTTTTT. Encoded protein: CSASSGDSHTGELFF.

The chain uses TRBV20-1 and TRBJ2-7, with 9 bases identical to TRBD1. Germline V gene data show CDR1 as DFQATT and CDR2 as SNEGSKA (reference sequence). The CDR3 has 12 amino acids. V lost 5 bases and J lost 3; bases outside the gene matches: 2. The CDR3 here is CSAWGQGYEQYF. The CDR3 bases are TGCAGTGCTTGGGGACAGGGCTACGAGCAGTACTTC.